The following is a T cell receptor (beta chain) sequence with its context. It has no known antigen specificity. Base qualities are not at hand, and no much larger clone is one base apart. The source of the sample is a study of shared clonotypes between healthy human individuals (dated by TCRdb to the early 2020s). Background on the whole study: Three men and a couple of women, aged 18 to 49 years, made up the cohort. For each donor, CD4 naive and CD4 memory were each given three plates, CD8 naive was given two plates, and CD8 memory was given one plate. Blood TCR repertoires of about 5 healthy adults were deeply sequenced to estimate repertoire size and the extent of clonotype sharing between individuals. To increase sequencing depth and limit assay-specific biases, TCR repertoire library preparation and sequencing were carried out by different laboratories using diverse techniques. Each donor's leukapheresis produced roughly between roughly 0.85 and 9.5 billion PBMCs.

Healthy HIV-negative adults with no recently reported acute infections or vaccinations were included as donors. All donors were Caucasian adults living in Nashville, Tennessee, USA. Magnetic negative selection was used to enrich CD4+ T cells, after which naive cells were positively selected on CD45RA and the negative fraction became the memory subset. Blood was collected by leukapheresis, and PBMCs were isolated by Ficoll-Histopaque density gradient centrifugation and then cryopreserved in liquid nitrogen vapor phase. Purity and quantity of every magnetically sorted T cell population were checked by analytical flow cytometry. Each sorted fraction had its genomic DNA isolated and then quantified by UV absorbance on a Nanodrop 2000c. Its CDR3 holds 14 amino acids, cysteine through phenylalanine. Only the CDR3 part of the read is kept: 42 bases, read in frame from the first base. The V end loses 5 bases and the J end loses 4 bases, and a stretch of 14 bases separates them. CDR1 is given as SQVTM and CDR2 as ANQGSEA, both from the germline V gene.

Here is what the overall study found, with its caveats: Clonotypes shared by all four sorted-subset donors showed higher generation probabilities than non-shared clonotypes. Sampling was limited to blood, and TCR repertoires in tissue likely differ from TCR repertoires in blood. Naive subsets generally had larger estimated clonotype richness than memory subsets did. Rarefaction of sorted-subset datasets indicated incomplete sequencing despite the large sequencing depth. Pairwise subsampling led to the expectation that sequencing depth would affect the degree of clonotype sharing among donors. Across a few donors, around 5.4% of naive CD4, approximately 3.5% of naive CD8, around 2.5% of memory CD4, and 0.4% to 0.45% of memory CD8 clonotypes were shared. Because the study included a small number of donors, the genetic and exposure-history diversity represented was limited.

TCR CDR3 regions were amplified from genomic DNA by multiplex PCR using the deep immunoSEQ assay. Extracted genomic DNA from each cell subset was distributed evenly across all wells of several immunoSEQ 96-well plates, and each plate was treated as a replicate. For sorted subsets, roughly 200 ng of genomic DNA, equivalent to roughly 30,000 T cell genomes, went into each replicate PCR. Purified libraries were quantified with a Qubit 3.0 fluorometer, sized on a Bioanalyzer 2100, and re-quantified with the KAPA Library Quantification kit. Each immunoSEQ 96-well plate was sequenced on its own single-read 150-cycle Illumina NextSeq 550 flow cell. The study's processing was this. Because the immunoSEQ output included only junctional sequences and no quality scores, the filtering could not be the same as the filtering used for full-length reads. To assign V/J genes and CDR3, sequences were annotated against IMGT germline references using PyIR, a Python wrapper for IgBLAST v1.9. Reads with weak V/J assignments (E-value above 1e-6), missing CDR3, stop codons, out-of-frame junctions, or ambiguous translated residues were removed. V3J clonotypes were defined as sequences sharing the same inferred V gene, J gene, and CDR3 amino acid sequence. The percentage overlap between two repertoires was calculated by dividing the number of shared unique clonotypes by the size of the smaller repertoire. RTK rarefaction, the Chao1 estimator, and Recon v2.1 estimates of unobserved clonotypes were used to assess repertoire richness. Generation probabilities for all TCRbeta clonotypes obtained by the gDNA method from four donors were computed using OLGA. TCRdb retrieved this table from immuneACCESS and kept in-frame rearrangements only. Not all clones are present; in checked studies, unresolved V genes account for under half, and no reason is known for the remainder. That table supplies the V and J calls and clone size; D and trimming were determined from the DNA. Counted in this sample were hundreds of thousands of clones; around two thirds of them appeared once. Together, the top ten hold 1.5% to 2% of the sample.

Rearrangement joined TRBV29-1 to TRBJ2-2, with the D call tentatively TRBD1 or TRBD2, each fitting 5 bases. The specimen was memory CD4+ T cells sorted from blood. The cell subset or site label on this specimen signifies: CD45RA-negative fraction. The sequence was obtained from a woman aged 25 to 39 in good health. CDR3 sequence: CSVRFQGATGELFF. The DNA sequence follows: TGCAGCGTTCGATTCCAGGGAGCCACCGGGGAGCTGTTTTTT.